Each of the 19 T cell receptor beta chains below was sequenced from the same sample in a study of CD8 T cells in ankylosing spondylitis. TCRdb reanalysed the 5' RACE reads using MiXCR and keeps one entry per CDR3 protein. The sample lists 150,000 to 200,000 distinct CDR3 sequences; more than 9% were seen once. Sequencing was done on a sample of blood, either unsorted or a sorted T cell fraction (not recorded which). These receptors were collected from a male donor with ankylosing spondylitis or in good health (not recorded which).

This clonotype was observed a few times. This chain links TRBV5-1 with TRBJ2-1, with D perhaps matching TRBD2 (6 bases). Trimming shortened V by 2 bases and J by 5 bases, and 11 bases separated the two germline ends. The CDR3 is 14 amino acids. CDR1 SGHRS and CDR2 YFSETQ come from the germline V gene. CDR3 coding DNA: TGCGCCAGCAGCTTTTCGGGAGTCGACAATGAGCAGTTCTTC. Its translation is CASSFSGVDNEQFF.

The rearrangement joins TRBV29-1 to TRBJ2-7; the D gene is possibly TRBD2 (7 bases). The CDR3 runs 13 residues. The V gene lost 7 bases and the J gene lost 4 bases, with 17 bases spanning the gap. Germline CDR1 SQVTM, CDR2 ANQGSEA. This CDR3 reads CSATAGGAYEQYF. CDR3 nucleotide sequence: TGCAGCGCCACTGCTGGGGGGGCTTACGAGCAGTACTTC.

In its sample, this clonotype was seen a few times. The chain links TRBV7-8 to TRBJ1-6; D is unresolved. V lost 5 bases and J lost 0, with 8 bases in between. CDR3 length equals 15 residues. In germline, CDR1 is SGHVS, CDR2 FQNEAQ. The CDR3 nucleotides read TGTGCCAGCAGCGGTAGTGGCTCCTATAATTCACCCCTCCACTTT. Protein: CASSGSGSYNSPLHF. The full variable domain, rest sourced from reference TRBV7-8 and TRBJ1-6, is GAGVSQSPRYKVAKRGQDVALRCDPISGHVSLFWYQQALGQGPEFLTYFQNEAQLDKSGLPSDRFFAERPEGSVSTLKIQRTQQEDSAVYLCASSGSGSYNSPLHFGNGTRLTVT.

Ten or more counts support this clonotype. Written as DNA, the CDR3 is TGCAGTGCTAGGTACAGGGGGCGAACTGAAGCTTTCTTT. It yields the protein CSARYRGRTEAFF. The rearrangement uses TRBV20-1 and TRBJ1-1, with 9 bases that match TRBD1. CDR3 length: 13 residues. J gave up 5 bases and V 3 bases, and 4 bases lay outside the gene matches. Germline V gene lookup returns CDR1 DFQATT and CDR2 SNEGSKA (reference sequence).

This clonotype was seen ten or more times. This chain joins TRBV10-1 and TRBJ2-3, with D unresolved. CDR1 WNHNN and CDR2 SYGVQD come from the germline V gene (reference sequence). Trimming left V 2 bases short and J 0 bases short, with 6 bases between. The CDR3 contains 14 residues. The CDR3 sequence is CASSEELSTDTQYF. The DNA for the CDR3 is TGCGCCAGCAGTGAGGAGTTAAGCACAGATACGCAGTATTTT.

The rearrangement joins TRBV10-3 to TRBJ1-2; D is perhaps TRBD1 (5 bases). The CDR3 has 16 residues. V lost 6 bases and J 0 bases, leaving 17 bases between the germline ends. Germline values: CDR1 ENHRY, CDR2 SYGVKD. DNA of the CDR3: TGTGCCATCAGAGAACAGGCTCTACCGACTAACTATGGCTACACCTTC. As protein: CAIREQALPTNYGYTF.

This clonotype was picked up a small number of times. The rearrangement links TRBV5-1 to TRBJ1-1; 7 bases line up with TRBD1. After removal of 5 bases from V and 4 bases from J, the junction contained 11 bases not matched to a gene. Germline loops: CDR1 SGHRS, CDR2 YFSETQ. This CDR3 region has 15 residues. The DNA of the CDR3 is TGCGCCAGCAGTTCGACGGGCCAGGGGGTCACTGAAGCTTTCTTT. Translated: CASSSTGQGVTEAFF. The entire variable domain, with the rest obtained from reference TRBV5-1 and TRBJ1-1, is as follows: KAGVTQTPRYLIKTRGQQVTLSCSPISGHRSVSWYQQTPGQGLQFLFEYFSETQRNKGNFPGRFSGRQFSNSRSEMNVSTLELGDSALYLCASSSTGQGVTEAFFGQGTRLTVV.

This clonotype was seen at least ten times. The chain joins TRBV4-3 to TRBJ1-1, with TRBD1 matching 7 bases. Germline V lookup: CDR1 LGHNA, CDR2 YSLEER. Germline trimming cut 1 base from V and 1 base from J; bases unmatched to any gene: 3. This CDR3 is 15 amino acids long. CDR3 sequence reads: CASSQVAGGNTEAFF. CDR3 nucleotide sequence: TGCGCCAGCAGCCAAGTTGCAGGGGGGAACACTGAAGCTTTCTTT.

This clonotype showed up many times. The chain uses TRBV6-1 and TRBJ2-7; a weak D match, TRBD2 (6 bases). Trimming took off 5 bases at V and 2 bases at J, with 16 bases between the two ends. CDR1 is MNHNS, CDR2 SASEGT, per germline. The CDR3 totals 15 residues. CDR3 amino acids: CASSPSRGNTYEQYF. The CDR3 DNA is TGTGCCAGCAGTCCTTCGCGGGGCAACACCTACGAGCAGTACTTC.

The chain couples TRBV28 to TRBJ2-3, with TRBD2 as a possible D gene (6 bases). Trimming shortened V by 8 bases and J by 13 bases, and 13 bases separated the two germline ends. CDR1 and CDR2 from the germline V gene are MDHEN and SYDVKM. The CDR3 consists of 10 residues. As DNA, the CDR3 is TGTGCCAGCGGGGTAAGGAGGGAGTATTTT. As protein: CASGVRREYF.

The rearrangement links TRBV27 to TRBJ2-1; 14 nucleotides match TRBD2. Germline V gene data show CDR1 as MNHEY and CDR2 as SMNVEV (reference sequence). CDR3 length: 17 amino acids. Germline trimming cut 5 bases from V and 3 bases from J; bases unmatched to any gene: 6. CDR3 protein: CASSIRGLAGVYNEQFF. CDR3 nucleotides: TGTGCCAGCAGTATCCGGGGACTAGCGGGAGTCTACAATGAGCAGTTCTTC.

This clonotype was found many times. The CDR3 here is CASSFTGTGLVNEQFF. DNA for the CDR3: TGCGCCAGCAGCTTTACCGGGACAGGGTTGGTCAATGAGCAGTTCTTC. The chain links TRBV5-1 to TRBJ2-1, with 9 bases identical to TRBD1. The CDR3 extends over 16 amino acids. Looked up from germline, CDR1 is SGHRS and CDR2 is YFSETQ. Trimming took 2 bases from V and 6 from J; bases not matched to a gene: 9.

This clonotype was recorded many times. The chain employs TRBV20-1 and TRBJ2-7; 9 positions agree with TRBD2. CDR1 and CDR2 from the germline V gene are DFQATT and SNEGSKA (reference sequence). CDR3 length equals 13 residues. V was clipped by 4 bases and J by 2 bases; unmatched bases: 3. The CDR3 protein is CSATSGNTYEQYF. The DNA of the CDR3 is TGCAGTGCTACTAGCGGGAACACCTACGAGCAGTACTTC.

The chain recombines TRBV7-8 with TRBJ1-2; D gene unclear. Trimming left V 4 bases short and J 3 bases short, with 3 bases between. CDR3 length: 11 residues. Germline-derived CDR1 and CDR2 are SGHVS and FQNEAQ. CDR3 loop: CASSSYYGYTF. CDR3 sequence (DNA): TGTGCCAGCAGCTCTTACTATGGCTACACCTTC.

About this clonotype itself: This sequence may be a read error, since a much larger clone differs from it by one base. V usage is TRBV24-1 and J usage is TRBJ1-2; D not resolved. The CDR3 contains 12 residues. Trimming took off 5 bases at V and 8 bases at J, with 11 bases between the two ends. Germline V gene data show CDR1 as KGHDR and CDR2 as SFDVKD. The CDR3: CATSAYPGGYTF. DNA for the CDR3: TGTGCCACCAGTGCATATCCCGGGGGCTACACCTTC.

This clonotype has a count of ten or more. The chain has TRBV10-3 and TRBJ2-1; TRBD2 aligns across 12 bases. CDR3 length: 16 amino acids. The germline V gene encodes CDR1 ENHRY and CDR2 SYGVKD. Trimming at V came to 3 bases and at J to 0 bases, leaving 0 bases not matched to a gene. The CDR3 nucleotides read TGTGCCATCAGTGAACTAGCGGGAGGCTCCTACAATGAGCAGTTCTTC. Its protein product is CAISELAGGSYNEQFF.

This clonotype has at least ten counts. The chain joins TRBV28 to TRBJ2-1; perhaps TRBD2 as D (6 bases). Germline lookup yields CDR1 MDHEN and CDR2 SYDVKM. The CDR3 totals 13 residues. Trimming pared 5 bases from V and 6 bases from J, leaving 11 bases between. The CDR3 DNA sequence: TGTGCCAGCAGTACGACTAGGCCCAATGAGCAGTTCTTC. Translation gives CASSTTRPNEQFF.

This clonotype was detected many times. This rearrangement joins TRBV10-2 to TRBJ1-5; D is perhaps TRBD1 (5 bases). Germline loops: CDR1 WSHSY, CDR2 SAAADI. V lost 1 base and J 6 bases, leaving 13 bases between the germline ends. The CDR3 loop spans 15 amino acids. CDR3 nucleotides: TGCGCCAGCAGTGAGTTAGGACACCCAAGTCAGCCCCAGCATTTT. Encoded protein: CASSELGHPSQPQHF.

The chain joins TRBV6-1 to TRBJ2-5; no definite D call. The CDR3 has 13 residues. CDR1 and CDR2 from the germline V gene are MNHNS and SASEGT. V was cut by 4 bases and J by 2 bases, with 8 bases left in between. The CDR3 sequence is CASSGGRQETQYF. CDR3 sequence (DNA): TGTGCCAGCAGTGGGGGAAGACAAGAGACCCAGTACTTC.